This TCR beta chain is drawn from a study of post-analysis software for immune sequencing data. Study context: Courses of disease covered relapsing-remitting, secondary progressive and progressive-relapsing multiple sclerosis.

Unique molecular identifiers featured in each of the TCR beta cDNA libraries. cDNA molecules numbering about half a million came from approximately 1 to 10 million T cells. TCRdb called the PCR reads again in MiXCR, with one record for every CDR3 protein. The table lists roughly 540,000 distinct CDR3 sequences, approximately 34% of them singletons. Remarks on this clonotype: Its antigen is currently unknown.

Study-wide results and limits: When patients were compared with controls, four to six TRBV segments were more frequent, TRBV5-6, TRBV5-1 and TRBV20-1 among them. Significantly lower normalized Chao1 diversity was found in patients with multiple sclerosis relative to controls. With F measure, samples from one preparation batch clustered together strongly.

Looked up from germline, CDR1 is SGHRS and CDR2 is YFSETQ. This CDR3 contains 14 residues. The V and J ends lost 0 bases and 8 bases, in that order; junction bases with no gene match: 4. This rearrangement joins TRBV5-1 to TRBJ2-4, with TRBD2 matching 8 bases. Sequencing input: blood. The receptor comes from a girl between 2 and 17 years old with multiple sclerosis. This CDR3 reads CASSLEGRGDIQYF. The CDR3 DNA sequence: TGCGCCAGCAGCTTGGAAGGGCGGGGGGACATTCAGTACTTC.